This T cell receptor beta chain was observed in a study of control samples from healthy donors and cancer patients. Some clones are missing from TCRdb's copy, which holds only in-frame ones; the method was immunoSEQ multiplex PCR. Among 55,000 to 80,000 clones listed, roughly nine tenths were seen once. The CDR3 extends over 14 amino acids. Per the germline V gene, CDR1 is LNHDA and CDR2 is SQIVND (reference sequence). Trimming stripped 3 bases from V and 2 bases from J, with 8 bases between. This sequence originates from a man in his 60s with colorectal cancer. Sequenced: PBMCs. The chain recombines TRBV19 with TRBJ2-1, with a weak D call TRBD2 (6 bases). The CDR3 spells CASSIAGTYNEQFF. The CDR3, as DNA: TGTGCCAGTAGTATCGCGGGAACCTACAATGAGCAGTTCTTC.